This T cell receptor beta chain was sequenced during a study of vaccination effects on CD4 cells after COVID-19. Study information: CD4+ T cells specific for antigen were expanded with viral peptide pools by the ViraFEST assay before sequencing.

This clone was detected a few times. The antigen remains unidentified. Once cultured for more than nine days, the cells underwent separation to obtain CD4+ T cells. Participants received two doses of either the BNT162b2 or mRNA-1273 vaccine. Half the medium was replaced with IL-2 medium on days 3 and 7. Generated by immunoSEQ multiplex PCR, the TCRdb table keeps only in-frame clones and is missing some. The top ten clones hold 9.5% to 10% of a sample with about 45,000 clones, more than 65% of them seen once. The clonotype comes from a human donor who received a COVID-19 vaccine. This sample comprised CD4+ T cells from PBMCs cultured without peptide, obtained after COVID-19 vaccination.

The CDR3 nucleotides are TGTGCCAGCAGTACGCGGACAGGGGGGGGAGAGACCCAGTACTTC. It codes for CASSTRTGGGETQYF. This chain uses TRBV2 with TRBJ2-5; TRBD1 agrees at 10 bases. After removal of 5 bases from V and 4 bases from J, the junction contained 7 bases not matched to a gene. The CDR3 is made up of 15 amino acids. Per the germline V gene, CDR1 is SNHLY and CDR2 is FYNNEI.